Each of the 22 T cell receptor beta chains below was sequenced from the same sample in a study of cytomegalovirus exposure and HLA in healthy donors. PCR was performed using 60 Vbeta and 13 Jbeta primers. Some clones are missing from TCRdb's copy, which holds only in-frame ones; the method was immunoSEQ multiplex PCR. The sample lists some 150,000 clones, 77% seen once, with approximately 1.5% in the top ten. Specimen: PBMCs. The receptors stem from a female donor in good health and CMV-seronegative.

CDR3 sequence: CSVERDRGSEQYF. The CDR3 DNA follows: TGCAGCGTTGAAAGGGACAGGGGAAGCGAGCAGTACTTC. The chain uses TRBV29-1 and TRBJ2-7; 10 nucleotides match TRBD1. The CDR3 length is 13 residues. Per the germline V gene, CDR1 is SQVTM and CDR2 is ANQGSEA. Germline trimming cut 2 bases from V and 6 bases from J; bases unmatched to any gene: 4.

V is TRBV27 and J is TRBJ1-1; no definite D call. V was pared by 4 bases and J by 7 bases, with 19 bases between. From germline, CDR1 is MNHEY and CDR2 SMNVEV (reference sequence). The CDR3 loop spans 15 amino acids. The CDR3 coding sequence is TGTGCCAGCAGTTACGGACGGCCCTCCCGGGATGAAGCTTTCTTT. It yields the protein CASSYGRPSRDEAFF.

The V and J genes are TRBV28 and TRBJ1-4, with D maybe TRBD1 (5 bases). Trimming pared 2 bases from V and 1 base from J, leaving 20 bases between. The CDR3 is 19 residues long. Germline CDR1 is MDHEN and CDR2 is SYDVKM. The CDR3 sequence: CASSLDIRVDIGTNEKLFF. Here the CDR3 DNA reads TGTGCCAGCAGTTTAGATATCAGGGTTGATATAGGAACTAATGAAAAACTGTTTTTT.

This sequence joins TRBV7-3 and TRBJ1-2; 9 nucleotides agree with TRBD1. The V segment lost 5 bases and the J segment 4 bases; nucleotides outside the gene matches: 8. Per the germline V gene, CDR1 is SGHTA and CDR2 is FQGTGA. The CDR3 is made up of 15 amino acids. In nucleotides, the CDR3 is TGTGCCAGCAGCCCAGGACAGGGGATGGGCTATGGCTACACCTTC. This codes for CASSPGQGMGYGYTF.

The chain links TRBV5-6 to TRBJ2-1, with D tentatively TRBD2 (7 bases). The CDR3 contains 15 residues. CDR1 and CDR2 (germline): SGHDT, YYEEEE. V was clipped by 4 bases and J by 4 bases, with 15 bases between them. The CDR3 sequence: CASSRTAGPYNEQFF. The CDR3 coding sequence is TGTGCCAGCAGCAGGACAGCGGGGCCGTACAATGAGCAGTTCTTC.

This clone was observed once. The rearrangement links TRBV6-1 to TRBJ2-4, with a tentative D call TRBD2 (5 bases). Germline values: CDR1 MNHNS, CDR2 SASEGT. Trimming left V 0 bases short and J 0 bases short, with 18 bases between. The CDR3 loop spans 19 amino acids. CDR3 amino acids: CASSEAAGHGVLAKNIQYF. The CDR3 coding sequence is TGTGCCAGCAGTGAAGCGGCGGGCCACGGGGTTTTAGCCAAAAACATTCAGTACTTC.

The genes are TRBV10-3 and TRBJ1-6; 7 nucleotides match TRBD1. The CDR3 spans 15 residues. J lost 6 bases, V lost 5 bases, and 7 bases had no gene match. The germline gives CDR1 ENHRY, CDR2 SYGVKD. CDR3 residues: CAISSPTGSNSPLHF. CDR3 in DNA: TGTGCCATCAGTAGCCCGACAGGGAGTAATTCACCCCTCCACTTT.

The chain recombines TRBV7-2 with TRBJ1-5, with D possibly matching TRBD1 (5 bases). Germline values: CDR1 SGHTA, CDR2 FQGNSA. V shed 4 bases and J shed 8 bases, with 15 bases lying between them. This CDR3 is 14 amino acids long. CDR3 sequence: CASSSGQVEKPQHF. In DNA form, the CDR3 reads TGTGCCAGCAGCTCTGGACAAGTTGAAAAGCCCCAGCATTTT.

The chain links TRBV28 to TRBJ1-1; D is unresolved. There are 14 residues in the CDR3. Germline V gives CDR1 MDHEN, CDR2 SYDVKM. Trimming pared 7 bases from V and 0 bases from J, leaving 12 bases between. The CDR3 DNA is TGTGCCAGCATCGGTTACCTTGTGAACACTGAAGCTTTCTTT. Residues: CASIGYLVNTEAFF. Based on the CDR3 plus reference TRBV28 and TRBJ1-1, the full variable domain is DVKVTQSSRYLVKRTGEKVFLECVQDMDHENMFWYRQDPGLGLRLIYFSYDVKMKEKGDIPEGYSVSREKKERFSLILESASTNQTSMYLCASIGYLVNTEAFFGQGTRLTVV.

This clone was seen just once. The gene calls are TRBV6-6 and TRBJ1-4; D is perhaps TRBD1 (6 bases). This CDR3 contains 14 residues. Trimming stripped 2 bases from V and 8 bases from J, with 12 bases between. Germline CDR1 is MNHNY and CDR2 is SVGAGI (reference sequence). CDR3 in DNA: TGTGCCAGCAGTTACGAGGGGGGGGGAGAAAAACTGTTTTTT. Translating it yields CASSYEGGGEKLFF.

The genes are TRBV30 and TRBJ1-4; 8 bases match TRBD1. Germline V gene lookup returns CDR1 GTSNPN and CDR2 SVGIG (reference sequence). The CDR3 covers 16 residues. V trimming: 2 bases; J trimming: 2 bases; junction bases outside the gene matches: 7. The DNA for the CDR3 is TGTGCCTGGAGTCTATGGACAGGGTCTACTAATGAAAAACTGTTTTTT. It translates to CAWSLWTGSTNEKLFF.

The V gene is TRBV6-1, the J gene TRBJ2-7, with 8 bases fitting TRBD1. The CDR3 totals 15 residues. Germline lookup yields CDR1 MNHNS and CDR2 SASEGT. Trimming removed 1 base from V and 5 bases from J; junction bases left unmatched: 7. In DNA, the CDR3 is TGTGCCAGCAGTGAAGGTTTGGACAGGGACCACGAGCAGTACTTC. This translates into CASSEGLDRDHEQYF.

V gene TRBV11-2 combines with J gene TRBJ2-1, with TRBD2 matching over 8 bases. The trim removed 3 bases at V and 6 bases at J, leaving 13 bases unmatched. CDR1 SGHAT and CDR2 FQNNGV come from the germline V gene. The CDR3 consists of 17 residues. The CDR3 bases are TGTGCCAGCAGCTTGCTACTCACTAGCGGTGGCGGCAATGAGCAGTTCTTC. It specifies CASSLLLTSGGGNEQFF. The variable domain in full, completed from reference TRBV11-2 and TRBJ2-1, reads EAGVAQSPRYKIIEKRQSVAFWCNPISGHATLYWYQQILGQGPKLLIQFQNNGVVDDSQLPKDRFSAERLKGVDSTLKIQPAKLEDSAVYLCASSLLLTSGGGNEQFFGPGTRLTVL.

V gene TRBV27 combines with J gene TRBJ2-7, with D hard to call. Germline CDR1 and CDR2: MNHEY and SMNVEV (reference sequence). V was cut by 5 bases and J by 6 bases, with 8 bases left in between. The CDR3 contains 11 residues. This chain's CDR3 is CASSNSGEQYF. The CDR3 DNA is TGTGCCAGCAGTAATTCAGGCGAGCAGTACTTC.

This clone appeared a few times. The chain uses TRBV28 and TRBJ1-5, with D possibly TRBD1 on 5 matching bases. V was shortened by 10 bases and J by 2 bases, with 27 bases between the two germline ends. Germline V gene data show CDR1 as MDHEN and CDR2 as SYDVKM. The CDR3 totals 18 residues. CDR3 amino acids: CATRWGGRRLMRNQPQHF. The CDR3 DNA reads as TGTGCCACCCGATGGGGGGGAAGACGACTAATGCGCAATCAGCCCCAGCATTTT.

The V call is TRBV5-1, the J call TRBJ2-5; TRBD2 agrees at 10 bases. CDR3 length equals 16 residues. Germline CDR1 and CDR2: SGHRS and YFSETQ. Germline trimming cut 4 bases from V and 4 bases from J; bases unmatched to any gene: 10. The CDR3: CASSTLSGRAPETQYF. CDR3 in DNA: TGCGCCAGCAGCACTCTGAGCGGGAGGGCCCCAGAGACCCAGTACTTC.

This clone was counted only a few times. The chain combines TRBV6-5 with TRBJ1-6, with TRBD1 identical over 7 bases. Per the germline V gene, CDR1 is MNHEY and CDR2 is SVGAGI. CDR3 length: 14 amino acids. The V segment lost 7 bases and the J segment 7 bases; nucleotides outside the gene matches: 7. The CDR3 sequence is CASTWTGGNSPLHF. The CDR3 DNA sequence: TGTGCCAGCACCTGGACAGGAGGAAATTCACCCCTCCACTTT.

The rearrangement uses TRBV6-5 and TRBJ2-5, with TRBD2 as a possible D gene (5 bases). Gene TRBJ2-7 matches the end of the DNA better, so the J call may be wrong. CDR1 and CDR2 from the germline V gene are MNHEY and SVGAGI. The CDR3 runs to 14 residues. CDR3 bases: TGTGCCAGCAGTTATGCGGGTAACGGGTACGAGCAGTACTTC. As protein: CASSYAGNGYEQYF.

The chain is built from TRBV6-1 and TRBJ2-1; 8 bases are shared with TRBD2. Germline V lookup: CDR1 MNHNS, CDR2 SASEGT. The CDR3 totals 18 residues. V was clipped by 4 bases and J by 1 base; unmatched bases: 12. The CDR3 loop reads CASSVGGGSQPSYNEQFF. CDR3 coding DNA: TGTGCCAGCAGTGTAGGCGGGGGGTCCCAGCCTTCCTACAATGAGCAGTTCTTC.

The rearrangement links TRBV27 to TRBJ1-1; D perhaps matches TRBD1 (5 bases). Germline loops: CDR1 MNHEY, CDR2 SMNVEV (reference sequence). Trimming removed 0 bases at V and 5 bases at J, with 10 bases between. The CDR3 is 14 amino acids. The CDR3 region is CASSLSGLGTEAFF. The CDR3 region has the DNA TGTGCCAGCAGTTTATCGGGGCTAGGGACTGAAGCTTTCTTT.

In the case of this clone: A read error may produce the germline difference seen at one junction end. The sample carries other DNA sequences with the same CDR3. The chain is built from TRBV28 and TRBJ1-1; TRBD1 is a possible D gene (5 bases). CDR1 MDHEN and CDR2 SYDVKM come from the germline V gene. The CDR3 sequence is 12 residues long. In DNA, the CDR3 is TGTGCCAGTAGTTGGGGGGGTCTTGAAGCTTTCTTT. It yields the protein CASSWGGLEAFF. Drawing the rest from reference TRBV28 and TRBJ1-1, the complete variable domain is DVKVTQSSRYLVKRTGEKVFLECVQDMDHENMFWYRQDPGLGLRLIYFSYDVKMKEKGDIPEGYSVSREKKERFSLILESASTNQTSMYLCASSWGGLEAFFGQGTRLTVV.

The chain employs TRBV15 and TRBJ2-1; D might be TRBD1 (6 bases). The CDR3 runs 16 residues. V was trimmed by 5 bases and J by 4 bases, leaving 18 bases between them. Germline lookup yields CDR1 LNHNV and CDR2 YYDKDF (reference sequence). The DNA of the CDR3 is TGTGCCACCAGCCCCGTCCTCAGGGGTGGGTACAATGAGCAGTTCTTC. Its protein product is CATSPVLRGGYNEQFF. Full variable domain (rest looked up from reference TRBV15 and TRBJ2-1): DAMVIQNPRYQVTQFGKPVTLSCSQTLNHNVMYWYQQKSSQAPKLLFHYYDKDFNNEADTPDNFQSRRPNTSFCFLDIRSPGLGDTAMYLCATSPVLRGGYNEQFFGPGTRLTVL.